These 7 T cell receptor beta chains originate from one sample sequenced in a study of identical twins. One entry per CDR3 protein, called by TCRdb with MiXCR from the 5' RACE reads. The sample carries approximately 530,000 distinct CDR3 sequences, approximately 20% recorded once. These data are also associated with another study on yellow fever vaccine responses in identical twins.

Sequencing was carried out using CD4+ T cells sorted from blood. Every receptor here comes from a woman aged 18-35 years in good health.

The chain has TRBV6-5 and TRBJ2-5; D may be TRBD1 (6 bases). CDR1 is MNHEY and CDR2 is SVGAGI in the germline V gene. The length of the CDR3 is 17 residues. Between the trimmed V and J ends, which lost 3 bases and 0 bases, there was a span of 17 bases. The CDR3 protein is CASSYRGLRSYQETQYF. CDR3 bases: TGTGCCAGCAGTTATAGGGGGTTACGATCCTACCAAGAGACCCAGTACTTC.

This clonotype was observed a handful of times. V and J are TRBV5-1 and TRBJ2-3; D is possibly TRBD1 (6 bases). The CDR3 totals 16 residues. In germline, CDR1 is SGHRS, CDR2 YFSETQ. The V end was cut by 0 bases, the J end by 6 bases, with 17 bases between. The CDR3 loop reads CASSLAVAGVRDTQYF. The CDR3 DNA is TGCGCCAGCAGCTTGGCCGTAGCAGGGGTACGGGATACGCAGTATTTT.

This clonotype has just a few counts. The gene calls are TRBV7-9 and TRBJ1-6; no definite D call. From germline, CDR1 is SEHNR and CDR2 FQNEAQ (reference sequence). The CDR3 covers 14 residues. The V end was cut by 5 bases, the J end by 5 bases, with 10 bases between. In DNA, the CDR3 is TGTGCCAGCAGCAAAACCGGGAATAATTCACCCCTCCACTTT. This gives the protein CASSKTGNNSPLHF.

The chain links TRBV3-1 to TRBJ2-1; the D gene is possibly TRBD1 (6 bases). The CDR3 loop spans 13 amino acids. Germline V gene data show CDR1 as LGHDT and CDR2 as YNNKEL (reference sequence). Trimming stripped 10 bases from V and 13 bases from J, with 23 bases between. CDR3 DNA: TGTGCCACCAGGGGTCGGGCCAACAATGGACAGTTCTTC. It encodes CATRGRANNGQFF.

This clonotype was picked up a small number of times. The J gene is TRBJ2-3, the V gene TRBV24-1, with D perhaps matching TRBD1 (6 bases). CDR3 length: 15 residues. In germline, CDR1 is KGHDR, CDR2 SFDVKD. V was trimmed by 4 bases and J by 0 bases, leaving 10 bases between them. For the CDR3, the DNA is TGTGCCACCAGTGAAAGGACAGTTAGCACAGATACGCAGTATTTT. Its protein is CATSERTVSTDTQYF.

Here the CDR3 reads CASTDGTGVSYEQYF. DNA for the CDR3: TGTGCCAGCACCGACGGGACAGGTGTCTCCTACGAGCAGTACTTC. This sequence joins TRBV2 and TRBJ2-7, with 8 bases aligning to TRBD1. The CDR3 has 15 residues. Unmatched junction bases numbered 8, after V lost 7 bases and J lost 0 bases. Germline lookup yields CDR1 SNHLY and CDR2 FYNNEI. Full variable domain (remainder filled in from reference TRBV2 and TRBJ2-7): EPEVTQTPSHQVTQMGQEVILRCVPISNHLYFYWYRQILGQKVEFLVSFYNNEISEKSEIFDDQFSVERPDGSNFTLKIRSTKLEDSAMYFCASTDGTGVSYEQYFGPGTRLTVT.

Only a few counts were recorded for this clonotype. V gene TRBV7-6 combines with J gene TRBJ2-7; the match to TRBD2 covers 14 bases. Trimming at V came to 2 bases and at J to 7 bases, leaving 7 bases not matched to a gene. The CDR3 sequence is 16 residues long. Germline V gene sequence: CDR1 SGHVS, CDR2 FNYEAQ. CDR3 residues: CASSLWGTSGSGEQYF. The CDR3 nucleotides read TGTGCCAGCAGCTTATGGGGGACTAGCGGGAGTGGGGAGCAGTACTTC.